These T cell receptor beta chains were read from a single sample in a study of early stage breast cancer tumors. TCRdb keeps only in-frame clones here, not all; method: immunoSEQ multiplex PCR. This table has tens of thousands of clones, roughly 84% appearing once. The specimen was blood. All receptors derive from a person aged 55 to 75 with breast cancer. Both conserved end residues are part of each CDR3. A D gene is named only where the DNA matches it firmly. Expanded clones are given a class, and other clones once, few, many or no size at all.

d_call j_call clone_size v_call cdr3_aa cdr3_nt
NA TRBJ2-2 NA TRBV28 CASSEEGRVTGELFF TGTGCCAGCAGCGAGGAGGGAAGGGTAACCGGGGAGCTGTTTTTT
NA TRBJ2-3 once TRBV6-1 CASSTPDTDTQYF TGTGCCAGCAGTACCCCCGACACAGATACGCAGTATTTT
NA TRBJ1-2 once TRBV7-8 CASSTRTAYGYTF TGTGCCAGCAGCACACGGACAGCCTATGGCTACACCTTC
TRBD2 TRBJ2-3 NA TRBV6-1 CASSDPAGGPGDTQYF TGTGCCAGCAGTGACCCAGCGGGAGGGCCCGGAGATACGCAGTATTTT
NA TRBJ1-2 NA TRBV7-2 CASSLAFRVGSGGYTF TGTGCCAGCAGCCTGGCGTTCCGGGTAGGGAGTGGGGGCTACACCTTC
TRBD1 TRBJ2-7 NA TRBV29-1 CSVATGAYEQYF TGCAGCGTTGCAACAGGGGCCTACGAGCAGTACTTC
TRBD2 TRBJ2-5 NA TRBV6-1 CAIERDATQETQYF TGTGCCATCGAGCGGGACGCGACCCAAGAGACCCAGTACTTC
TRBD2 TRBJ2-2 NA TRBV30 CAWSPKVGTRGTGELFF TGTGCCTGGAGCCCGAAGGTGGGGACTAGAGGGACCGGGGAGCTGTTTTTT
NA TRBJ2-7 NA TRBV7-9 CASSDRFTYEQYF TGTGCCAGCAGCGACAGGTTTACCTACGAGCAGTACTTC
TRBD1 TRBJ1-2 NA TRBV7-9 CASSATGERSYTF TGTGCCAGCAGCGCCACAGGGGAGAGAAGCTACACCTTC
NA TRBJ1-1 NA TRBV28 CASRYQGAQGAFF TGTGCCAGCAGATATCAGGGAGCCCAGGGGGCTTTCTTT
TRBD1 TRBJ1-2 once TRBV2 CASSSSDREGYF TGTGCCAGCAGCTCATCCGACAGGGAAGGGTATTTC
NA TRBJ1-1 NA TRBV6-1 CASIRAMNTEAFF TGTGCCAGCATTCGGGCTATGAACACTGAAGCTTTCTTT
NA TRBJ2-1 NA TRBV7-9 CASSLLRGHEQFF TGTGCCAGCAGCTTACTCCGGGGGCATGAGCAGTTCTTC